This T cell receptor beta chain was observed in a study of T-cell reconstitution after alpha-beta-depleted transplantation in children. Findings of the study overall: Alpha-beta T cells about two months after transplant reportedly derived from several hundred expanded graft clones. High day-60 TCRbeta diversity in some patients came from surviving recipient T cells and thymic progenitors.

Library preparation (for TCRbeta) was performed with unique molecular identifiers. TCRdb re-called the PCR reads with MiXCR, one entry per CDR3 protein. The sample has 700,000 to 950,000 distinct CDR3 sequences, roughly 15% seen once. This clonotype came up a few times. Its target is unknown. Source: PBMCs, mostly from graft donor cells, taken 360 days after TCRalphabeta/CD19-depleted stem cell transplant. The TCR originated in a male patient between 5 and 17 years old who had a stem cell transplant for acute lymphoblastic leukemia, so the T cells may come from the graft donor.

The chain's CDR3 is CASSVQGARYEQYF. Written as DNA, the CDR3 is TGTGCCAGCAGTGTACAGGGGGCGCGGTACGAGCAGTACTTC. J is TRBJ2-7 and V is TRBV27; 9 nucleotides agree with TRBD1. V shed 5 bases and J 4 bases; nucleotides not matched to a gene: 6. Germline V lookup: CDR1 MNHEY, CDR2 SMNVEV (reference sequence). CDR3 size: 14 residues.